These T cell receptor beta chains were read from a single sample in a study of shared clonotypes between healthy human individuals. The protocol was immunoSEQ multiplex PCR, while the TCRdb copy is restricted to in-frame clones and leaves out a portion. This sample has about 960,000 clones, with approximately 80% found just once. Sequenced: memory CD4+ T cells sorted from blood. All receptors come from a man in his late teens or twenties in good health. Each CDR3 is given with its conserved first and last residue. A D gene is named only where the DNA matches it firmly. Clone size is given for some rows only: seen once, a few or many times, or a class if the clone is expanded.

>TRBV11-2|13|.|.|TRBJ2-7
TGTGCCAGCAGCCCATTAGGACAGTTCGGGCAGTACTTC
CASSPLGQFGQYF
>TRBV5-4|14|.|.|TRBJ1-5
TGTGCCAGCAGCTTGAAGGGAGCCGGACAGCCCCAGCATTTT
CASSLKGAGQPQHF
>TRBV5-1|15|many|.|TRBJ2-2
TGCGCCAGCAGCTTCTCGGCGGCGGTGGCCGGGGAGCTGTTTTTT
CASSFSAAVAGELFF
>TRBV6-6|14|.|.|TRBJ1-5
TGTGCCAGCAGCCCCGCGTCCTCGGCCCAGCCCCAGCATTTT
CASSPASSAQPQHF
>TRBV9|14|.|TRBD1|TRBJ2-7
TGTGCCAGCAGCGTAGGTGGACAGGGGTACGAGCAGTACTTC
CASSVGGQGYEQYF
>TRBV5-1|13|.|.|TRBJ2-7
TGCGCCAGCAGCGGTCAGGGCCGATACGAGCAGTACTTC
CASSGQGRYEQYF
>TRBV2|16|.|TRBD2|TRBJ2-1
TGTGCCAGCAGTGTTGGGACTAGCGGGAGGGCCAGTGAGCAGTTCTTC
CASSVGTSGRASEQFF
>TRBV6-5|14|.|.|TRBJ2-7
TGTGCCAGCAGTTACTCGCCGGGAAGATACGAGCAGTACTTC
CASSYSPGRYEQYF
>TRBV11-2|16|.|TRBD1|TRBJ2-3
TGTGCCAGCAGCACCGGGACAGGGATTAGCACAGATACGCAGTATTTT
CASSTGTGISTDTQYF
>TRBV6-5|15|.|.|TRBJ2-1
TGTGCCAGCAGCCGTAGCGGAGTGGGGTACAATGAGCAGTTCTTC
CASSRSGVGYNEQFF
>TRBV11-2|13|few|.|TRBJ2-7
TGTGCCAGCAGCTTATCGGAGGGAGGTGAGCAGTACTTC
CASSLSEGGEQYF
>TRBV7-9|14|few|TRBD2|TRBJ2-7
TGTGCCAGCAGCCCCTGGACGGGGGAGGGCGAGCAGTACTTC
CASSPWTGEGEQYF
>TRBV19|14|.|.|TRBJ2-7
TGTGCCAGTAGCCGTCAGGGGAGGCACTACGAGCAGTACTTC
CASSRQGRHYEQYF
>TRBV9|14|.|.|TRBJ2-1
TGTGCCAGCAGCGTAACGGACTGGTACAATGAGCAGTTCTTC
CASSVTDWYNEQFF
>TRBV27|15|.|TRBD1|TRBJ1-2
TGTGCCAGCAAAAGGGAGGGACAGGGGGCTCGGGGCTACACCTTC
CASKREGQGARGYTF
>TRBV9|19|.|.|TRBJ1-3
TGTGCCAGCAGCGTAGGAAGTCCCAGGGGAGCGCTCTCTGGAAACACCATATATTTT
CASSVGSPRGALSGNTIYF
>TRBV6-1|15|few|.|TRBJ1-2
TGTGCCAGCAGTGAAAGAGGGACCGACACCTATGGCTACACCTTC
CASSERGTDTYGYTF
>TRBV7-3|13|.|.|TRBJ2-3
TGTGCCAGCAGCTTGGAAGGCACAGATACGCAGTATTTT
CASSLEGTDTQYF
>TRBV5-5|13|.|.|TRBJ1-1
TGTGCCAGCAGCTTGGTTCTGAACACTGAAGCTTTCTTT
CASSLVLNTEAFF
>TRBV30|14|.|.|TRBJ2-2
TGTGCCTGGACAATGACCGATGCGGGCGGGGAGCTGTTTTTT
CAWTMTDAGGELFF
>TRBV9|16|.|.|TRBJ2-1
TGTGCCAGCAGCGCCATTAGGACTCAATCCTACAATGAGCAGTTCTTC
CASSAIRTQSYNEQFF
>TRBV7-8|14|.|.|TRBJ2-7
TGTGCCAGCAGCACCCGGGACCGCCCCTACGAGCAGTACTTC
CASSTRDRPYEQYF
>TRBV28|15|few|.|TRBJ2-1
TGTGCCAGCATCCTTCGGGGCGGCTCCTACAATGAGCAGTTCTTC
CASILRGGSYNEQFF
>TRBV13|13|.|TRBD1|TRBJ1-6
TGTGCCACGGGGGACAGGGCCCCCTCACCCCTCCACTTT
CATGDRAPSPLHF
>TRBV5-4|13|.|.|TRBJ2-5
TGTGCCAGCAGCCCGGGTTTTCAAGAGACCCAGTACTTC
CASSPGFQETQYF
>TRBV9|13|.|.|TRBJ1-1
TGTGCCAGCAGCGTAGCATTGAACACTGAAGCTTTCTTT
CASSVALNTEAFF
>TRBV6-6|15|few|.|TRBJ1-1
TGTGCCAGCAGAGCGGGGCAGAAGGAGAACACTGAAGCTTTCTTT
CASRAGQKENTEAFF
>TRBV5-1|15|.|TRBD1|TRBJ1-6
TGCGCCAGCAGCACCACGACAGGGGCCAATTCACCCCTCCACTTT
CASSTTTGANSPLHF
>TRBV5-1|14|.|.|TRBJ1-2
TGCGCCAGCAGCTTGTGGCAGGCTAACTATGGCTACACCTTC
CASSLWQANYGYTF
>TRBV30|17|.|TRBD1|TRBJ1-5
TGTGCCTGGAGGCAACCGACAGGGGGCTTCGACAATCAGCCCCAGCATTTT
CAWRQPTGGFDNQPQHF
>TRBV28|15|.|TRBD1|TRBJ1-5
TGTGCCAGCAGTTTAGGGGACAGGGATTATCAGCCCCAGCATTTT
CASSLGDRDYQPQHF
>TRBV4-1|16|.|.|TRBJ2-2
TGCGCCAGCAGCCAAGAAGGGACAATGAACACCGGGGAGCTGTTTTTT
CASSQEGTMNTGELFF
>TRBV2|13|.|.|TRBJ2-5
TGTGCCAGCAGTCCGGACCTATGGGAGACCCAGTACTTC
CASSPDLWETQYF
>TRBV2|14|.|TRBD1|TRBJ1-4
TGTGCCAGCAGAGGGACAGTGGGCAAGGAAAAACTGTTTTTT
CASRGTVGKEKLFF
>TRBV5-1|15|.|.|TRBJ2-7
TGCGCCAGCAGCGTAGAACCGGGCCAGTGGCGCGAGCAGTACTTC
CASSVEPGQWREQYF